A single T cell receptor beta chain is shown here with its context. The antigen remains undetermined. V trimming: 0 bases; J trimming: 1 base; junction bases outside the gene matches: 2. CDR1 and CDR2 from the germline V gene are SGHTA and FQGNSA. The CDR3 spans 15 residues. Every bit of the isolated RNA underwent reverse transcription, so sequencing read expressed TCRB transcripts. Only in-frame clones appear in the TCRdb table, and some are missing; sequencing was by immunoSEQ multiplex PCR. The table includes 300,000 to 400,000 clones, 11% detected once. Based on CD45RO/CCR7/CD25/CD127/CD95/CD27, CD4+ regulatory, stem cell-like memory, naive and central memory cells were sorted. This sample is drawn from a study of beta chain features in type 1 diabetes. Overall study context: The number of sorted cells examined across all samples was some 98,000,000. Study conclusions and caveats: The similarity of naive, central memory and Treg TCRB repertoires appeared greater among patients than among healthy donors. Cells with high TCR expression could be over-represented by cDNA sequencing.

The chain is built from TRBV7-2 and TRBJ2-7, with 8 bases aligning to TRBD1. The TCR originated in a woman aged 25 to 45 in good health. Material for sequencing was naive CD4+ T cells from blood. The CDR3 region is CASSLAGDRSYEQYF. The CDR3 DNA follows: TGTGCCAGCAGCTTAGCGGGGGACAGGTCCTACGAGCAGTACTTC.